This T cell receptor beta chain was retrieved from a study of response to subunit inactivated influenza vaccine. Germline CDR1 is PRHDT and CDR2 is FYEKMQ (reference sequence). The germline V and J ends were trimmed by 2 bases and 2 bases, with 18 bases remaining between them. The CDR3 consists of 17 residues. TCRdb re-analysed the RT-PCR reads in MiXCR, keeping a single row per CDR3 protein. The table lists fewer than 650,000 distinct CDR3 sequences, around 13% of them singletons, with roughly 13% in the top ten. This receptor was obtained from a man aged 45-60 years who received an inactivated influenza vaccine. The chain couples TRBV13 to TRBJ1-2; D gene uncertain. The sequenced sample was PBMCs from blood, obtained 35 to 45 days after vaccination. This CDR3 is CASSLNWFHGKNYGYTF. The CDR3 DNA reads TGTGCCAGCAGCTTAAACTGGTTCCACGGGAAAAACTATGGCTACACCTTC.